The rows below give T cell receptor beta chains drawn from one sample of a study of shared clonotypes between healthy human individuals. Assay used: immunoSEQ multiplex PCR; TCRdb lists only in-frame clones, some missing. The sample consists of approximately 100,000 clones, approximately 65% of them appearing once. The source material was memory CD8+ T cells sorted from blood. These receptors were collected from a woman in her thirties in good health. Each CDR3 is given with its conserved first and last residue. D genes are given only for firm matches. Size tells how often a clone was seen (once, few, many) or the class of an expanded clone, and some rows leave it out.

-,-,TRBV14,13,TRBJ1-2,TGTGCCAGCAGCCAAGTAGGGGTTTATGGCTACACCTTC,CASSQVGVYGYTF
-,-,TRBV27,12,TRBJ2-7,TGTGCCAGCAGCCCATCTTCCTACGAGCAGTACTTC,CASSPSSYEQYF
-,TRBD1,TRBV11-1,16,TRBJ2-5,TGTGCCAGCAGCCCGACTTTGACAGGGTCGGGGGAGACCCAGTACTTC,CASSPTLTGSGETQYF
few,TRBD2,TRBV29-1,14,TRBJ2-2,TGCAGCGTTGAGGGAGCGGGAGGTACCGGGGAGCTGTTTTTT,CSVEGAGGTGELFF
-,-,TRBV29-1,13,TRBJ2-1,TGCAGCGTTCAGAAGCCCTCCTACAATGAGCAGTTCTTC,CSVQKPSYNEQFF
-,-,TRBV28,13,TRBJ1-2,TGTGCCAGCAGTCCATACCGGAGAGGTGGCTACACCTTC,CASSPYRRGGYTF
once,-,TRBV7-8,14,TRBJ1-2,TGTGCCAGCAGCTTATACGGGTTTGGCGGTGGCTACACCTTC,CASSLYGFGGGYTF
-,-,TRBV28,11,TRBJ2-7,TGTGCCAGCAGTTTACAGTACGAGCAGTACTTC,CASSLQYEQYF
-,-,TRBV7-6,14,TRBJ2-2,TGTGCCAGCGCCCCCTCTACGAACACCGGGGAGCTGTTTTTT,CASAPSTNTGELFF
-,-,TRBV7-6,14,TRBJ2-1,TGTGCCAGCTCCCAGGGGGAGGAGTACAATGAGCAGTTCTTC,CASSQGEEYNEQFF
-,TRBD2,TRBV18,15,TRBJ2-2,TGTGCCAGCTCACCAACTAGCGGCCACACCGGGGAGCTGTTTTTT,CASSPTSGHTGELFF
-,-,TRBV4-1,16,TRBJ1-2,TGCGCCAGCAGCCAAGCACTAAGCGAAGCTTTATATGGCTACACCTTC,CASSQALSEALYGYTF
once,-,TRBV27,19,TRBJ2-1,TGTGCCAGCACCCCCCTGGGGGGCCTCGCCGGGGCACATTACAATGAGCAGTTCTTC,CASTPLGGLAGAHYNEQFF
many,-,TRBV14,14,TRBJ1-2,TGTGCCAGCAGCCGAGGGATCAGGAGCTATGGCTACACCTTC,CASSRGIRSYGYTF
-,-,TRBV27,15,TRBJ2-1,TGTGCCAGCAGTTTTGGGGGGAGATGGTACAATGAGCAGTTCTTC,CASSFGGRWYNEQFF
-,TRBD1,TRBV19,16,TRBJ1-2,TGTGCCAGTAGTTTCTACAGGGGGCAGAGTGACTATGGCTACACCTTC,CASSFYRGQSDYGYTF
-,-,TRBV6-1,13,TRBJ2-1,TGTGCCAGCAGTGATGAGGATCATGGTGAGCAGTTCTTC,CASSDEDHGEQFF
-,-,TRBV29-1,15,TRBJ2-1,TGCAGCTCCATGGGTTCCCTTAGCGGCCCCAATGAGCAGTTCTTC,CSSMGSLSGPNEQFF
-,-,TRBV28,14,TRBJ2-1,TGTGCCAGCAGTCAGGGGCGCTCCTACAATGAGCAGTTCTTC,CASSQGRSYNEQFF
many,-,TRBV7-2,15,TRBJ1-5,TGTGCCAGCAGCTTATTGTCGGGACTGGGCCAGCCCCAGCATTTT,CASSLLSGLGQPQHF
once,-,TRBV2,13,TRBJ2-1,TGTGCCAGCATGGGCTACGCCTACAATGAGCAGTTCTTC,CASMGYAYNEQFF
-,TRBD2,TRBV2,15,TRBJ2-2,TGTGCCAGCAGGGTAGCGGGGACGAACACCGGGGAGCTGTTTTTT,CASRVAGTNTGELFF
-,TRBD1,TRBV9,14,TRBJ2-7,TGTGCCAGCAGCGGAGGGACAGGCGGCTACGAGCAGTACTTC,CASSGGTGGYEQYF
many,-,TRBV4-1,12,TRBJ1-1,TGCGCCAGCAGCCAAGCTGCCACTGAAGCTTTCTTT,CASSQAATEAFF
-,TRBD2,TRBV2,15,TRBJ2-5,TGTGCCAGCAGTGAGAGGGGACTAGCCCAAGAGACCCAGTACTTC,CASSERGLAQETQYF
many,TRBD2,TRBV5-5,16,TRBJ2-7,TGTGCCAGCAGCTTACTTGCGGGAGTAGGGGTGGGCGAGCAGTACTTC,CASSLLAGVGVGEQYF
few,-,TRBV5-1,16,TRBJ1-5,TGCGCCAACGTGCCCCCCCACAGGGTTAACAATCAGCCCCAGCATTTT,CANVPPHRVNNQPQHF
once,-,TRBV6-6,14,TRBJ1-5,TGTGCCAGCAGTCCAGCTTATAGCAATCAGCCCCAGCATTTT,CASSPAYSNQPQHF
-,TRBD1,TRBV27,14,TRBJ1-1,TGTGCCAGCACTTCCGGACAGGGGGACACTGAAGCTTTCTTT,CASTSGQGDTEAFF
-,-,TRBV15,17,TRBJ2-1,TGTGCCACCAGCCCTCTTGACTCCTCCCGGCCCAACAATGAGCAGTTCTTC,CATSPLDSSRPNNEQFF
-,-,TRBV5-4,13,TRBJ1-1,TGTGCCAGCAGCTTGAACAGAAACACTGAAGCTTTCTTT,CASSLNRNTEAFF
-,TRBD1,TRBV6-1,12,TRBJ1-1,TGTGCCAGCGTAGGACAGGTCTATGAAGCTTTCTTT,CASVGQVYEAFF
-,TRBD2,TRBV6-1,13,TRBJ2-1,TGTGCCAGCAGTGAAGATGCCCCTAGCGGGAGGTTCTTC,CASSEDAPSGRFF
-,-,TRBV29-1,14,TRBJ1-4,TGCAGCGTTGTGTATGCAGACCTTAATGAAAAACTGTTTTTT,CSVVYADLNEKLFF
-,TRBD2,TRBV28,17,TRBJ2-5,TGTGCCAGCAGTTTAGGTGGACTAGCGGGAGGGGGAGAGACCCAGTACTTC,CASSLGGLAGGGETQYF
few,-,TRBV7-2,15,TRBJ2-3,TGTGCCAGCAGCTTAGCTTGGGGCAGCACAGATACGCAGTATTTT,CASSLAWGSTDTQYF
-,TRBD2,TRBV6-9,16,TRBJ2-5,TGTGCCAGCAGTTATGCGGGACTAGCGGGAGTGGAGACCCAGTACTTC,CASSYAGLAGVETQYF
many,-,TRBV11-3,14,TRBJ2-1,TGTGCCAGCAGCCTTACGCCCAGCCTCAATGAGCAGTTCTTC,CASSLTPSLNEQFF